The next 27 T cell receptor beta chains were all read from a single sample in a study of T cell responses to AZD1222 COVID-19 vaccine. This table comes from immunoSEQ multiplex PCR, and its TCRdb copy is limited to in-frame clones, with some not included. The table shows about 85,000 clones, with roughly 85% occurring only once. Sequenced material: peripheral blood, taken on day 0 of AZD1222 vaccination. Receptors originate from an adult in good health.

This clone was counted only a few times. In DNA, the CDR3 is TGTGCCAGCAGCTCCCGCACAGATACGCAGTATTTT. Residues: CASSSRTDTQYF. The V gene is TRBV28, the J gene TRBJ2-3; D uncertain. Germline-derived CDR1 and CDR2 are MDHEN and SYDVKM. V was pared by 6 bases and J by 1 base, with 5 bases between. The CDR3 loop spans 12 amino acids.

In this sample, this clone turned up once. V gene TRBV25-1 combines with J gene TRBJ1-1; D not resolved. Deletions cut 4 bases from V and 7 bases from J, with 16 bases between. The CDR3 has 14 residues. Germline CDR1 is MGHDK and CDR2 is SYGVNS. The CDR3: CASSVYLAGGEAFF. In DNA, the CDR3 is TGTGCCAGCAGTGTATACCTAGCGGGCGGTGAAGCTTTCTTT.

The chain couples TRBV28 to TRBJ2-7; 8 bases fit TRBD2. Losses at the gene ends were 2 bases for V and 0 bases for J; bases not matched to a gene: 0. The germline V gene encodes CDR1 MDHEN and CDR2 SYDVKM. The CDR3 has 14 amino acids. CDR3 region: CASSLSGSSYEQYF. In DNA, the CDR3 is TGTGCCAGCAGTTTAAGCGGGAGCTCCTACGAGCAGTACTTC.

There are a few counts of this clone. Other DNA sequences in this sample translate to the same CDR3. This sequence joins TRBV28 and TRBJ2-7, with TRBD2 as a possible D gene (6 bases). The CDR3 length is 13 residues. Germline assignment: CDR1 MDHEN and CDR2 SYDVKM. V lost 6 bases to trimming and J lost 2 bases, with 11 bases between them. CDR3 protein: CASSGSSAYEQYF. As DNA, the CDR3 is TGTGCCAGCAGCGGCTCTAGCGCCTACGAGCAGTACTTC.

The rearrangement joins TRBV2 to TRBJ1-2; no clear D gene. Per the germline V gene, CDR1 is SNHLY and CDR2 is FYNNEI. The CDR3 is 14 amino acids. Trimming left V 2 bases short and J 8 bases short, with 15 bases between. The CDR3 bases are TGTGCCAGCAGTGAATTTCGCGGACGGGGAGGCTACACCTTC. Translated, it gives CASSEFRGRGGYTF.

CDR3 DNA: TGCGCCAGCAGCATGGGACAGGCCAAGGGTGGCTACACCTTC. The encoded protein is CASSMGQAKGGYTF. V usage is TRBV5-1 and J usage is TRBJ1-2; TRBD1 matches 8 bases. The CDR3 sequence is 14 residues long. CDR1 is SGHRS, CDR2 YFSETQ, per germline. The junction had 9 bases not matched to a gene; V was cut back by 4 bases and J by 7 bases.

The chain links TRBV11-3 to TRBJ1-2; D unclear. The germline CDR1 and CDR2 sequences are SGHNT and YENEEA. CDR3 size: 12 residues. Trimming took 5 bases from V and 4 from J, leaving 8 bases between them. This CDR3 is CASSPGSYGYTF. The DNA for the CDR3 is TGTGCCAGCAGCCCTGGAAGCTATGGCTACACCTTC.

This clone was seen a single time. This rearrangement joins TRBV3-1 (or the pseudogene TRBV3-2) to TRBJ1-5; D is perhaps TRBD1 (6 bases). Germline CDR1 is LGHDT and CDR2 is YNNKEL (reference sequence). The CDR3 has 14 amino acids. Trimming removed 4 bases at V and 3 bases at J, with 10 bases between. The CDR3 DNA is TGTGCCAGCAGCCCACAGGGTAACAATCAGCCCCAGCATTTT. It specifies CASSPQGNNQPQHF.

The chain uses TRBV6-2 or TRBV6-3 and TRBJ2-7, with 7 positions matching TRBD1. Germline CDR1 is MNHEY and CDR2 is SVGEGT. After removal of 2 bases from V and 5 bases from J, the junction contained 6 bases not matched to a gene. The CDR3 loop spans 14 amino acids. CDR3 DNA sequence: TGTGCCAGCAGTTACAGAAGACAGGGTCACGAGCAGTACTTC. Its protein is CASSYRRQGHEQYF.

The chain recombines TRBV9 with TRBJ1-6; the match to TRBD1 covers 8 bases. The V segment lost 5 bases and the J segment 6 bases; nucleotides outside the gene matches: 4. Germline CDR1 is SGDLS and CDR2 is YYNGEE. The CDR3 runs to 14 residues. CDR3 in amino acids: CASRGDRSNSPLHF. CDR3 nucleotides: TGTGCCAGCAGGGGGGACAGGTCTAATTCACCCCTCCACTTT.

This chain's CDR3 is CASSGTGRGTEAFF. CDR3 nucleotides: TGTGCCAGCAGTGGTACCGGACGGGGAACTGAAGCTTTCTTT. This sequence joins TRBV25-1 and TRBJ1-1; unclear D gene. The CDR3 runs to 14 residues. CDR1 and CDR2 from the germline V gene are MGHDK and SYGVNS. The V gene lost 4 bases and the J gene lost 5 bases, with 14 bases spanning the gap.

The chain recombines TRBV3-1 (or the pseudogene TRBV3-2) with TRBJ2-5; 7 nucleotides line up with TRBD2. Germline lookup yields CDR1 LGHDT and CDR2 YNNKEL (reference sequence). V dropped 4 bases and J dropped 4; count of bases not matched to a gene: 21. The CDR3 covers 19 residues. Here the CDR3 DNA reads TGTGCCAGCAGCCCTCAAATAGGCAGGCTGCGGGGGAGAGGAGAGACCCAGTACTTC. Amino acid sequence: CASSPQIGRLRGRGETQYF.

The V gene is TRBV6-5, the J gene TRBJ1-1, with D perhaps TRBD1 (5 bases). V was shortened by 5 bases and J by 2 bases, with 9 bases between the two germline ends. The CDR3 is 13 amino acids. The germline gives CDR1 MNHEY, CDR2 SVGAGI. DNA of the CDR3: TGTGCCAGCAGTCAGGACACTAACACTGAAGCTTTCTTT. This sequence encodes CASSQDTNTEAFF.

This chain links TRBV5-1 with TRBJ2-1; 7 nucleotides line up with TRBD2. The V gene end was trimmed by 4 bases and the J gene end by 5 bases; junction bases not matched to a gene: 9. The CDR3 consists of 15 residues. The germline gives CDR1 SGHRS, CDR2 YFSETQ. The CDR3 nucleotides are TGCGCCAGCAGCCTAGCGGCCCCCCGGGACAATGAGCAGTTCTTC. Its translation is CASSLAAPRDNEQFF.

Here the CDR3 reads CASSLDLAGVGANVLTF. The CDR3 DNA is TGTGCCAGCAGTTTAGATTTGGCAGGGGTCGGGGCCAACGTCCTGACTTTC. This chain joins TRBV28 and TRBJ2-6; TRBD1 is a possible D gene (6 bases). Between the trimmed V and J ends, which lost 2 bases and 4 bases, there was a span of 15 bases. The CDR3 has 17 amino acids. Per the germline V gene, CDR1 is MDHEN and CDR2 is SYDVKM.

This clone appeared a single time. The rearrangement joins TRBV21-1 to TRBJ1-2. TRBV21-1 is labeled a pseudogene. The CDR3 runs to 14 residues. This CDR3 is CASRKEWGDYGYTF. The DNA for the CDR3 is TGTGCCAGCAGGAAAGAGTGGGGGGACTATGGCTACACCTTC.

This sequence joins TRBV11-2 and TRBJ2-1; D is possibly TRBD2 (6 bases). Germline CDR1 reads SGHAT; CDR2 reads FQNNGV. Trimming cost V 1 base and J 8 bases, with 12 bases left between them. The CDR3 length is 14 residues. The CDR3: CASSLAASEHEQFF. The CDR3 DNA follows: TGTGCCAGCAGCTTAGCGGCTAGCGAGCATGAGCAGTTCTTC. The variable domain in full, completed from reference TRBV11-2 and TRBJ2-1, reads EAGVAQSPRYKIIEKRQSVAFWCNPISGHATLYWYQQILGQGPKLLIQFQNNGVVDDSQLPKDRFSAERLKGVDSTLKIQPAKLEDSAVYLCASSLAASEHEQFFGPGTRLTVL.

The rearrangement uses TRBV6-5 and TRBJ1-4; D is possibly TRBD1 (6 bases). V lost 7 bases, J lost 8 bases, and 17 bases lay in between. The CDR3 spans 14 residues. Germline values: CDR1 MNHEY, CDR2 SVGAGI. The CDR3 sequence: CASMSSGAIEKLFF. CDR3 nucleotide sequence: TGTGCCAGCATGAGCTCAGGGGCTATCGAAAAACTGTTTTTT.

The chain recombines TRBV19 with TRBJ2-1, with TRBD2 matching 8 bases. The CDR3 length is 14 residues. The junction had 4 bases not matched to a gene; V was cut back by 6 bases and J by 3 bases. Per the germline V gene, CDR1 is LNHDA and CDR2 is SQIVND (reference sequence). The CDR3 spells CASSYSGIYNEQFF. CDR3 bases: TGTGCCAGTAGCTATAGCGGGATCTACAATGAGCAGTTCTTC.

This clone was seen a few times. V usage is TRBV28 and J usage is TRBJ1-1, with no clear D. The CDR3 has 15 amino acids. Germline lookup yields CDR1 MDHEN and CDR2 SYDVKM. V was cut by 4 bases and J by 3 bases, with 15 bases left in between. Here the CDR3 reads CASSSVGLSDTEAFF. In nucleotides, the CDR3 is TGTGCCAGCAGTTCGGTGGGTTTGTCGGACACTGAAGCTTTCTTT. The full variable domain, with the rest looked up from reference TRBV28 and TRBJ1-1, is DVKVTQSSRYLVKRTGEKVFLECVQDMDHENMFWYRQDPGLGLRLIYFSYDVKMKEKGDIPEGYSVSREKKERFSLILESASTNQTSMYLCASSSVGLSDTEAFFGQGTRLTVV.

The J gene is TRBJ1-2, the V gene TRBV7-2; tentative D call: TRBD1 (6 bases). The CDR3 spans 16 residues. Germline-derived CDR1 and CDR2 are SGHTA and FQGNSA. V was pared by 0 bases and J by 5 bases, with 16 bases between. CDR3 nucleotide sequence: TGTGCCAGCAGCTTAGCCTGGGACATGGGTCCTTATGGCTACACCTTC. Its protein is CASSLAWDMGPYGYTF.

The gene calls are TRBV4-3 and TRBJ2-7; D is unresolved. The V and J ends lost 0 bases and 0 bases respectively, with 12 bases between them. Germline lookup yields CDR1 LGHNA and CDR2 YSLEER. The CDR3 extends over 16 amino acids. CDR3 bases: TGCGCCAGCAGCCAAGAGAATGAGCAGAACTCCTACGAGCAGTACTTC. This codes for CASSQENEQNSYEQYF.

The rearrangement links TRBV30 to TRBJ1-6; D possibly corresponds to TRBD1 (6 bases). V gave up 3 bases and J gave up 12 bases, with 15 bases separating them. CDR1 GTSNPN and CDR2 SVGIG come from the germline V gene (reference sequence). The CDR3 has 13 residues. CDR3 protein: CAWRDSKMKPLHF. The CDR3 nucleotides read TGTGCCTGGAGGGACAGTAAGATGAAACCCCTCCACTTT.

The gene calls are TRBV11-3 and TRBJ2-7, with 11 bases matching TRBD2. V trimming: 8 bases; J trimming: 1 base; junction bases outside the gene matches: 10. The CDR3 loop spans 16 amino acids. Germline CDR1 and CDR2: SGHNT and YENEEA. The CDR3 is CASSLSGTSGSYEQYF. For the CDR3, the DNA is TGTGCCAGCTCCTTATCCGGGACTAGCGGTTCCTACGAGCAGTACTTC.

This clone has a single count. In DNA form, the CDR3 reads TGTGCCAGCTCACCGGACCGTGAAGAGACCCAGTACTTC. Encoded protein: CASSPDREETQYF. V is TRBV18 and J is TRBJ2-5, with unresolved D. The CDR3 is 13 amino acids. Germline V gives CDR1 KGHSH, CDR2 LQKENI. V dropped 3 bases and J dropped 3 bases, with 8 bases sitting between them. Full variable domain (remainder filled in from reference TRBV18 and TRBJ2-5): NAGVMQNPRHLVRRRGQEARLRCSPMKGHSHVYWYRQLPEEGLKFMVYLQKENIIDESGMPKERFSAEFPKEGPSILRIQQVVRGDSAAYFCASSPDREETQYFGPGTRLLVL.

The rearrangement joins TRBV19 to TRBJ1-1; no firm D call. The CDR3 runs 14 residues. Germline assignment: CDR1 LNHDA and CDR2 SQIVND (reference sequence). The germline V and J ends were trimmed by 10 bases and 0 bases, with 15 bases remaining between them. The CDR3 region is CATWGGRVNTEAFF. The CDR3 coding sequence is TGTGCCACCTGGGGAGGCAGAGTGAACACTGAAGCTTTCTTT.

The rearrangement uses TRBV29-1 and TRBJ2-3; D gene unclear. Deletions cut 4 bases from V and 10 bases from J, with 9 bases between. The CDR3 spans 10 residues. Germline V gene data show CDR1 as SQVTM and CDR2 as ANQGSEA. The CDR3 DNA sequence: TGCAGCGTTGGTGATTGGGCGCAGTATTTT. It translates to CSVGDWAQYF.